One and the same sample provided the 3 T cell receptor beta chains below, sequenced in a study of blood T cell repertoires in COVID-19. The table came from immunoSEQ multiplex PCR; TCRdb's copy has only in-frame clones and leaves some out. This table has some 120,000 clones, 65% to 80% appearing once. Input material: peripheral blood. These receptors all come from a human donor with acute or convalescent COVID-19. The donor label of this sample is uncertain.

The chain uses TRBV25-1 and TRBJ1-5; 7 bases map to TRBD1. This CDR3 has 16 residues. Losses at the gene ends were 1 base for V and 2 bases for J; bases not matched to a gene: 5. CDR1 is MGHDK and CDR2 is SYGVNS in the germline V gene. CDR3 in amino acids: CASSESVTGGNQPQHF. CDR3 DNA sequence: TGTGCCAGCAGTGAATCTGTTACAGGGGGCAATCAGCCCCAGCATTTT.

The chain recombines TRBV2 with TRBJ2-5; no definite D call. V was shortened by 8 bases and J by 2 bases, with 9 bases between the two germline ends. CDR1 SNHLY and CDR2 FYNNEI come from the germline V gene. The CDR3 contains 12 residues. The DNA for the CDR3 is TGTGCCAGCCAAAGCCTTCAAGAGACCCAGTACTTC. Protein: CASQSLQETQYF.

V is TRBV9 and J is TRBJ2-2; TRBD1 matches 8 bases. V was pared by 3 bases and J by 7 bases, with 5 bases of the junction left unmatched. The CDR3 covers 14 residues. Germline V gives CDR1 SGDLS, CDR2 YYNGEE. The CDR3 loop is CASSGTGTGGELFF. The CDR3 coding sequence is TGTGCCAGCAGCGGGACAGGGACGGGCGGGGAGCTGTTTTTT.